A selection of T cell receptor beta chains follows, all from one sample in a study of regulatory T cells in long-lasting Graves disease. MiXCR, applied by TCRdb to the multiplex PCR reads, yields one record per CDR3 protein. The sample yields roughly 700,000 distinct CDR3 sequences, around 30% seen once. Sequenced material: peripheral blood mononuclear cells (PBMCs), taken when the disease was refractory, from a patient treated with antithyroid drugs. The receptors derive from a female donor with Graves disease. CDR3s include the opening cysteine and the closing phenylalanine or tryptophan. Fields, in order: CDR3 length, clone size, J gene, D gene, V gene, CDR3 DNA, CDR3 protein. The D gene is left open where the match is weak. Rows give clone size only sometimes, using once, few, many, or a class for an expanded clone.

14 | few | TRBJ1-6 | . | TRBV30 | TGTGCCTGGAGACAGGACGGGTATAATTCACCCCTCCACTTT | CAWRQDGYNSPLHF
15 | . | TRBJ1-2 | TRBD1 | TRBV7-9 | TGTGCCAGCAGCTTTCCCGACAGGGTCGACTATGGCTACACCTTC | CASSFPDRVDYGYTF
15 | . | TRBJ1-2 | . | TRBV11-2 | TGTGCCAGCAGCTCCCCCAGGGATGGAAACTATGGCTACACCTTC | CASSSPRDGNYGYTF
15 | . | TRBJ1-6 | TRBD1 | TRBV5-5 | TGTGCCAGCAGCTCAGGACAGGGGACCTATTCACCCCTCCACTTT | CASSSGQGTYSPLHF
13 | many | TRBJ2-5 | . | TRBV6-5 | TGTGCCAGCAGTTACAGGAGCGGAGAGACCCAGTACTTC | CASSYRSGETQYF
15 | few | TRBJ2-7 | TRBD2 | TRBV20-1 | TGCAGTGCTAGAGATCTAGCGGGAGTTCACTACGAGCAGTACTTC | CSARDLAGVHYEQYF
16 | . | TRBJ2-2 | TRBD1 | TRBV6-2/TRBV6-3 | TGTGCCAGCAGGGACGACAGGGCTTCGAACACCGGGGAGCTGTTTTTT | CASRDDRASNTGELFF
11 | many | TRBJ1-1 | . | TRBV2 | TGTGCCAGCAGTGAGTTGTTGGAAGCTTTCTTT | CASSELLEAFF
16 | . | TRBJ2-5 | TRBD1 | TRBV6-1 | TGTGCCAGCACTGAGTATGATGCAGGGGGCGGGGAGACCCAGTACTTC | CASTEYDAGGGETQYF
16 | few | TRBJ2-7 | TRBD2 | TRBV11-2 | TGTGCCAGCAGCCTAGCCCTAGCGGGAGCGCCCTACGAGCAGTACTTC | CASSLALAGAPYEQYF
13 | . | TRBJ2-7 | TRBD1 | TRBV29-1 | TGCAGCGTGGGACAGGGTATCTCCTACGAGCAGTACTTC | CSVGQGISYEQYF
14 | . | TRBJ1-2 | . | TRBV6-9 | TGTGCCAGCAGTTACCGGGGAGGAAATGATGGCTACACCTTC | CASSYRGGNDGYTF
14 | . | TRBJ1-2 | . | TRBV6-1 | TGTGCCAGCAGCTACACCACCCTGGCGGATGGCTACACCTTC | CASSYTTLADGYTF
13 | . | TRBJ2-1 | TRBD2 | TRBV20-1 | TGCAGTGCTAGAGTTACTAGCGGGAGTGAGCAGTTCTTC | CSARVTSGSEQFF
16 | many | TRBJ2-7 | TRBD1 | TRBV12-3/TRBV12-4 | TGTGCCAGCAGTTTAGGTGGGACAGGGGGCCCCTACGAGCAGTACTTC | CASSLGGTGGPYEQYF
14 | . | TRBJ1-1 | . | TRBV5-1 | TGCGCCAGCAGCGCGGAGGGGGTGAACACTGAAGCTTTCTTT | CASSAEGVNTEAFF
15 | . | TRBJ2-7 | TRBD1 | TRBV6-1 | TGTGCCAGCAGTGAAGAAGGGACAGGGGGCTACGAGCAGTACTTC | CASSEEGTGGYEQYF
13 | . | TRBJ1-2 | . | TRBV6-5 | TGTGCCAGCAGTGTACTCGGGGGGAATGGCTACACCTTC | CASSVLGGNGYTF
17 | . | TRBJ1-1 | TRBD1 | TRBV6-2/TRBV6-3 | TGTGCCAGCAGTTACTCGAGGGGACAGGGCGCTTTCACTGAAGCTTTCTTT | CASSYSRGQGAFTEAFF
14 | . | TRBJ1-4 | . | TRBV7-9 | TGTGCCAGCAGCCTGACCACGGCCCAAGAAAAACTGTTTTTT | CASSLTTAQEKLFF
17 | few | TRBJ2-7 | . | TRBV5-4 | TGTGCCAGCAGCACAGACCGACTGGGACATCTCTCCTACGAGCAGTACTTC | CASSTDRLGHLSYEQYF
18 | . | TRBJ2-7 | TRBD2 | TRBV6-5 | TGTGCCAGCAGTTACTCGTTTTTTCGCGGGCCACGGGAGGGTGAGCAGTACTTC | CASSYSFFRGPREGEQYF
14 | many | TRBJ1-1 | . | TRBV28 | TGTGCCAGCGTCGTCTCCAGGGGTCACACTGAAGCTTTCTTT | CASVVSRGHTEAFF
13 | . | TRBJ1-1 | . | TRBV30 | TGTGCCTGGAGCCTAGGGGTGAACACTGAAGCTTTCTTT | CAWSLGVNTEAFF
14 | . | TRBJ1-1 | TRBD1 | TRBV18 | TGTGCCAGCTTAAAAGGACAGGGCTCCACTGAAGCTTTCTTT | CASLKGQGSTEAFF
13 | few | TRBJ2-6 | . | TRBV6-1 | TGTGCCAGCAGTCCCCGAAGGGCCAACGTCCTGACTTTC | CASSPRRANVLTF
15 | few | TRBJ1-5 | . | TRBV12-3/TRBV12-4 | TGTGCCAGCAGCTCTACAGGGTGGGGCAATCAGCCCCAGCATTTT | CASSSTGWGNQPQHF
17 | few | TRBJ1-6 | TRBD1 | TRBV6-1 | TGTGCCAGCAAAATGACAGGGAGAAGCTCCTATAATTCACCCCTCCACTTT | CASKMTGRSSYNSPLHF
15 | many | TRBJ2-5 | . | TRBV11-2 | TGTGCCAGCAGCCGGAGCCTAGTCTCGGTTGGGACCCAGTACTTC | CASSRSLVSVGTQYF
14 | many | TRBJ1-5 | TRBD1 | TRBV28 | TGTGCCAGCAACCCGGACAGGTTACATCAGCCCCAGCATTTT | CASNPDRLHQPQHF
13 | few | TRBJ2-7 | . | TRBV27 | TGTGCCAGCAGTTTTGGCCTAACCTACGAGCAGTACTTC | CASSFGLTYEQYF
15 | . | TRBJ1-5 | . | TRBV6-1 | TGTGCCAGCAGTGGAGGGGCAGGGAGCAATCAGCCCCAGCATTTT | CASSGGAGSNQPQHF
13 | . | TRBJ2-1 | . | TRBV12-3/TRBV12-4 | TGTGCCAGCAGGCCCCTGGTGACCGATGAGCAGTTCTTC | CASRPLVTDEQFF
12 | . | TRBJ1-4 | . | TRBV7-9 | TGTGCCAGCAGCTTAGAATGGGAAAAACTGTTTTTT | CASSLEWEKLFF
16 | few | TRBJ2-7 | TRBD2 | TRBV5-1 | TGCGCCAGCAGCTTGGACGGCGGGAGGGCCTTTTACGAGCAGTACTTC | CASSLDGGRAFYEQYF
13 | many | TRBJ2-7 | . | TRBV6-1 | TGTGCCAGCAGGGGGACGGTGGCTCTTGAGCAGTACTTC | CASRGTVALEQYF
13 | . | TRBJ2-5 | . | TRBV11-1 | TGTGCCAGCAGCTCGCCAGGCGGACCGGCCCAGTACTTC | CASSSPGGPAQYF
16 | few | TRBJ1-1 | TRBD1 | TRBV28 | TGTGCCAGCAGTCCCCACCGCACAGGGGGAGTCACTGAAGCTTTCTTT | CASSPHRTGGVTEAFF